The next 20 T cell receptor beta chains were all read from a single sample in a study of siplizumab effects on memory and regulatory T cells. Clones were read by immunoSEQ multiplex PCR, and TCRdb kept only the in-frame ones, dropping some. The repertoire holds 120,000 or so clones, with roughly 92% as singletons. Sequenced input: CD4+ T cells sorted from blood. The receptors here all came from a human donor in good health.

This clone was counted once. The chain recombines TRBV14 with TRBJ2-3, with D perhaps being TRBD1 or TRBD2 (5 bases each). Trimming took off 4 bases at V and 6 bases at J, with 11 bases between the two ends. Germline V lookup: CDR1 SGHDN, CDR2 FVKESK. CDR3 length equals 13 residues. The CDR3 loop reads CASSRGLSDTQYF. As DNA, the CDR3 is TGTGCCAGCAGCCGGGGGTTAAGCGATACGCAGTATTTT. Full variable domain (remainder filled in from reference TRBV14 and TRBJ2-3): EAGVTQFPSHSVIEKGQTVTLRCDPISGHDNLYWYRRVMGKEIKFLLHFVKESKQDESGMPNNRFLAERTGGTYSTLKVQPAELEDSGVYFCASSRGLSDTQYFGPGTRLTVL.

The CDR3: CASSLGPGGDYGYTF. In nucleotides, the CDR3 is TGTGCCAGCAGCTTAGGTCCAGGGGGGGACTATGGCTACACCTTC. The chain carries TRBV5-6 and TRBJ1-2; 7 nucleotides align to TRBD1. With V trimmed by 2 bases and J by 3 bases, 7 bases remained unmatched. This CDR3 comprises 15 residues. Germline values: CDR1 SGHDT, CDR2 YYEEEE.

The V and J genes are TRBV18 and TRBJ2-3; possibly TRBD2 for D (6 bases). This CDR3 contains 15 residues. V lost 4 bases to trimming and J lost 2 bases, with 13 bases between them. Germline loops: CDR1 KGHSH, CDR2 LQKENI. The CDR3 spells CASSQWDSLTDTQYF. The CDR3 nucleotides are TGTGCCAGCTCACAATGGGACTCTCTCACAGATACGCAGTATTTT.

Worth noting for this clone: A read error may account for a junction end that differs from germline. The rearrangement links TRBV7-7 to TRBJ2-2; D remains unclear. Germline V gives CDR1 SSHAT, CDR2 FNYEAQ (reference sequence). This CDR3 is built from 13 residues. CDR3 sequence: CASSSRNTGELFF. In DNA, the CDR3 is TGTGCTAGCAGCTCGCGAAACACCGGGGAGCTGTTTTTT.

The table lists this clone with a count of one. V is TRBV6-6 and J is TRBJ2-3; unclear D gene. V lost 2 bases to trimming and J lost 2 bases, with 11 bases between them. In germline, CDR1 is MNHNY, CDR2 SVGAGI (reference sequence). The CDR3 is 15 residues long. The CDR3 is CASSYDSFATDTQYF. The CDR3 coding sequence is TGTGCCAGCAGTTACGACTCCTTCGCCACAGATACGCAGTATTTT.

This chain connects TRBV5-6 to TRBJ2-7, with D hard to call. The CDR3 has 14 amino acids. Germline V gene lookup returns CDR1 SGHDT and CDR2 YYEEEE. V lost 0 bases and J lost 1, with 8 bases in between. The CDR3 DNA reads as TGTGCCAGCAGCTTGGTGGGCCCTTCCTACGAGCAGTACTTC. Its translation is CASSLVGPSYEQYF.

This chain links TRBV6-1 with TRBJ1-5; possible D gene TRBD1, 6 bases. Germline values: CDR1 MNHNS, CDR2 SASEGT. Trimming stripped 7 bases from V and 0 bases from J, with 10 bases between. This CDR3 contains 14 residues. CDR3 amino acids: CASIDRSSNQPQHF. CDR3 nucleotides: TGTGCCAGCATAGACAGGAGTAGCAATCAGCCCCAGCATTTT.

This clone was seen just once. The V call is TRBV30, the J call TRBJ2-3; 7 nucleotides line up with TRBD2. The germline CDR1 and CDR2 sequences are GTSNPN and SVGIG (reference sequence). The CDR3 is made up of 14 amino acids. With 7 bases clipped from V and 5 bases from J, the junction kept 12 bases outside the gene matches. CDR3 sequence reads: CASTWAGVVDTQYF. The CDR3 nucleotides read TGTGCCTCGACTTGGGCGGGAGTAGTAGATACGCAGTATTTT.

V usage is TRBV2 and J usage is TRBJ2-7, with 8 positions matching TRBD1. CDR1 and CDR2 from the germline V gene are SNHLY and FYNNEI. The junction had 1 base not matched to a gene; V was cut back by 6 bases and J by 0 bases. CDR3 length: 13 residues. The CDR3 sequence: CASSTGGSYEQYF. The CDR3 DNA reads TGTGCCAGCAGCACAGGGGGCTCCTACGAGCAGTACTTC.

The DNA for the CDR3 is TGTGCCAGCTCACCGACAGGGGCGGGGGAGACCCAGTACTTC. Residues: CASSPTGAGETQYF. The gene calls are TRBV18 and TRBJ2-5, with 8 bases identical to TRBD1. CDR3 length: 14 residues. The V gene end was trimmed by 3 bases and the J gene end by 5 bases; junction bases not matched to a gene: 5. The germline gives CDR1 KGHSH, CDR2 LQKENI. Using reference TRBV18 and TRBJ2-5 for the parts outside the CDR3, the full variable domain is NAGVMQNPRHLVRRRGQEARLRCSPMKGHSHVYWYRQLPEEGLKFMVYLQKENIIDESGMPKERFSAEFPKEGPSILRIQQVVRGDSAAYFCASSPTGAGETQYFGPGTRLLVL.

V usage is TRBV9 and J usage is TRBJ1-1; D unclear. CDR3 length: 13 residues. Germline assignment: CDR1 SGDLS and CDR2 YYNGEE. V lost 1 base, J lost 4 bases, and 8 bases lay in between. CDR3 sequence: CASSVPGSTEAFF. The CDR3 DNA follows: TGTGCCAGCAGCGTACCTGGGTCCACTGAAGCTTTCTTT.

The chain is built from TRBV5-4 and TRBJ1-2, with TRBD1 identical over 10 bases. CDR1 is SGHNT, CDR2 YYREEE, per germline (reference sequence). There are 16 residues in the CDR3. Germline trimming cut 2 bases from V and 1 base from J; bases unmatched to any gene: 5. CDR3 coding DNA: TGTGCCAGCAGCTTCGGGACAGGGGCGCGTAACTATGGCTACACCTTC. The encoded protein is CASSFGTGARNYGYTF.

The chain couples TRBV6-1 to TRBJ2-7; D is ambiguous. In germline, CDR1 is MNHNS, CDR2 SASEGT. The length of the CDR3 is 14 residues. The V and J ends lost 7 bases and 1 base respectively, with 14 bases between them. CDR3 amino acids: CASIPDGFSYEQYF. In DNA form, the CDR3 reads TGTGCCAGCATTCCCGACGGTTTTTCCTACGAGCAGTACTTC.

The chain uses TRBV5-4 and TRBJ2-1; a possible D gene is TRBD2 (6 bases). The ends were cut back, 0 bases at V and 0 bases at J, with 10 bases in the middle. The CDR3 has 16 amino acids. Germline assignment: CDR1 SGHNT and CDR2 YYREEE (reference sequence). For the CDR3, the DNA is TGTGCCAGCAGCTTGGCTGGCGGGACCTCCTACAATGAGCAGTTCTTC. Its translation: CASSLAGGTSYNEQFF.

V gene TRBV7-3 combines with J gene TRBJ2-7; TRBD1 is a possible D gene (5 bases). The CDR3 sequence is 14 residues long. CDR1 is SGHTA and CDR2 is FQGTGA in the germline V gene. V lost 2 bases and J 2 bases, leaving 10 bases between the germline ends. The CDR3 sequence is CASSLGKGPYEQYF. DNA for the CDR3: TGTGCCAGCAGCTTAGGAAAGGGGCCCTACGAGCAGTACTTC.

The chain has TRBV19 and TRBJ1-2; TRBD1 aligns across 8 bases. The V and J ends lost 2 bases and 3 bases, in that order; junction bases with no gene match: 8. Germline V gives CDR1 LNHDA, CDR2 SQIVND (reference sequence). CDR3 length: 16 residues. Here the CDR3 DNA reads TGTGCCAGTAGTATACATGGACAGGGTTATGACTATGGCTACACCTTC. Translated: CASSIHGQGYDYGYTF.

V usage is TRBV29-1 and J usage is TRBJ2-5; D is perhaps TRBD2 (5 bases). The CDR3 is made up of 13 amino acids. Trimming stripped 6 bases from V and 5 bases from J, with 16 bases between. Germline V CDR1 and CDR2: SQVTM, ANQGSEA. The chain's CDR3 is CSVSRGRGETQYF. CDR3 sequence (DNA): TGCAGCGTCAGTCGAGGGCGTGGGGAGACCCAGTACTTC. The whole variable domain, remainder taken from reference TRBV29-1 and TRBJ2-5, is SAVISQKPSRDICQRGTSLTIQCQVDSQVTMMFWYRQQPGQSLTLIATANQGSEATYESGFVIDKFPISRPNLTFSTLTVSNMSPEDSSIYLCSVSRGRGETQYFGPGTRLLVL.

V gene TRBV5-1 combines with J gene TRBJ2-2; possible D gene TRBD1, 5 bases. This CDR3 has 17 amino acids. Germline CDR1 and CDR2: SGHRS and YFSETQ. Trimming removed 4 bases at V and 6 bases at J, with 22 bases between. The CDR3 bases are TGCGCCAGCAGCCCTAAGAAGACAGCTATGTTGGCCGGGGAGCTGTTTTTT. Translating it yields CASSPKKTAMLAGELFF.

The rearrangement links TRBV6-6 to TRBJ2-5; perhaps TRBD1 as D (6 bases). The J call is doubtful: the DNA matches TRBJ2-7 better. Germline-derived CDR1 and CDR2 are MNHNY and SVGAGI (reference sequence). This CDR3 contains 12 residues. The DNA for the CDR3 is TGTGCCAGCAGTCCGACAGGATACGAGCAGTACTTC. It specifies CASSPTGYEQYF.

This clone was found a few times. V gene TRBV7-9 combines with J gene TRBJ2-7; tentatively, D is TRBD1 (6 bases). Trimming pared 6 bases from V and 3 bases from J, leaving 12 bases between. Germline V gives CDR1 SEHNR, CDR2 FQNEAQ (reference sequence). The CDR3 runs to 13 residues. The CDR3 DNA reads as TGTGCCAGCAGAGGACAGAACTACTACGAGCAGTACTTC. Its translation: CASRGQNYYEQYF.